This T cell receptor beta chain was obtained from a study of blood T cell repertoires in COVID-19. Study as a whole: Samples taken during acute and convalescent COVID-19 were collected in the United States, Italy and Spain. In each case, the material was cDNA or gDNA derived from T cells, B-cell-depleted T cells, or PBMCs.

The CDR3 sequence is 16 residues long. Germline values: CDR1 MNHNY, CDR2 SVGAGI (reference sequence). V dropped 5 bases and J dropped 5 bases, with 19 bases sitting between them. Repertoires were generated with immunoSEQ multiplex PCR, while TCRdb's copy carries only in-frame clones and drops some. This table has about 44,000 clones, about 90% appearing once. The rearrangement uses TRBV6-6 and TRBJ1-5; maybe TRBD1 (6 bases). Sample: peripheral blood. The clonotype originates from an elderly woman in a cohort sampled during active or convalescent COVID-19. CDR3 in DNA: TGTGCCAGCAGTAAAAACAGGGTGAGTGTGGATCAGCCCCAGCATTTT. This gives the protein CASSKNRVSVDQPQHF.